The entry below gives a single TCR beta chain sequence along with its context. Its cognate antigen is unknown. Lysates of CMV-infected fibroblasts at 10 ug/mL stimulated these cells. Sorted nonresponding memory CD4+ T cells were CD40L-negative, CD69-negative, CD45RO-high. Adults with HIV-1 started suppressive ART while chronically infected. The libraries were made with immunoSEQ version 4 in survey mode. Only in-frame clones appear in the TCRdb table, and some are missing; sequencing was by immunoSEQ multiplex PCR. This table holds 25,000 to 35,000 clones, approximately 85% found once. The sample belongs to a study of persistence of HIV-infected CD4 T cells. At the level of the study: Donors had been on suppressive ART for a median of approximately eight years.

Points from the study as a whole: Within sorted populations, more oligoclonal TCRs accompanied more oligoclonal proviruses.

Germline V gene data show CDR1 as SGHDN and CDR2 as FVKESK. V dropped 0 bases and J dropped 0 bases, with 14 bases sitting between them. This CDR3 is built from 18 residues. V and J are TRBV14 and TRBJ1-4, with D perhaps TRBD1 (6 bases). The sequencing used CD4+ T cells sorted from PBMCs after 18-hour stimulation, collected from a patient who received antiretroviral therapy. The receptor comes from an adult man with HIV who was CMV-seropositive. CDR3 sequence: CASSQDADSHPTNEKLFF. CDR3 DNA: TGTGCCAGCAGCCAAGATGCGGACAGCCACCCAACTAATGAAAAACTGTTTTTT.